This T cell receptor beta chain appears in the sequencing data of a study of cytomegalovirus exposure and HLA in healthy donors. The wider study: A prior analysis found 90 million to 120 million unique TCR beta sequences from around 190 million T cells. Study results and caveats: The authors listed some 150 TCR beta chains as cytomegalovirus-associated. It was only CMV serostatus that was available as immune exposure information.

The CDR3 contains 16 residues. In germline, CDR1 is LNHDA, CDR2 SQIVND (reference sequence). V was shortened by 3 bases and J by 6 bases, with 20 bases between the two germline ends. Notes on this clone: Its specificity is not known.

With 60 Vbeta and 13 Jbeta primers, the PCR was carried out. Original processing methods: The authors later counted around 80 million unique TCR beta chains, 9 million to 12 million of them shared. Assay: immunoSEQ multiplex PCR; the TCRdb copy retains only in-frame clones and omits some. That table supplies the V and J calls and clone size; D and trimming were determined from the DNA. The table shows approximately 200,000 clones, with around 85% occurring only once. Sequenced material: PBMCs. The V call is TRBV19, the J call TRBJ1-1; possible D gene TRBD1, 5 bases. This receptor was identified in a human donor in good health. The CDR3 DNA reads as TGTGCCAGTAGTATTAATTTGGGGGGAGTTTTCGCTGAAGCTTTCTTT. The encoded protein is CASSINLGGVFAEAFF.